Below, 24 T cell receptor beta chains from the same sample are listed, as sequenced in a study of patients and donors after allogeneic stem cell transplantation. TCRdb reanalysed the RT-PCR reads using MiXCR and keeps one entry per CDR3 protein. The sample lists more than 850,000 distinct CDR3 sequences; roughly 18% were seen once. What was sequenced was blood, either unsorted or a sorted T cell fraction (not recorded which). The receptors come from a human donor who was either an allogeneic HSCT recipient or a stem cell or donor lymphocyte infusion donor (not recorded which). It is not recorded whose cells these are; they may come from a transplant donor.

In its sample, this clonotype was seen many times. V gene TRBV21-1 combines with J gene TRBJ2-2; TRBD1 reflects the table's D call only, with no check against the DNA. TRBV21-1 is marked as a pseudogene. The CDR3 spans 15 residues. DNA of the CDR3: TGTGCCAGCAGCCGTGACAGGGTTGGGACCGGGGAGCTGTTTTTT. Its translation is CASSRDRVGTGELFF.

This clonotype was seen a few times. The rearrangement uses TRBV7-9 and TRBJ1-6, with D perhaps TRBD1 (6 bases). The CDR3 contains 15 residues. Trimming stripped 2 bases from V and 8 bases from J, with 13 bases between. The V gene's germline CDR1 is SEHNR and CDR2 FQNEAQ (reference sequence). The CDR3 region is CASSLYRVADSPLHF. The DNA of the CDR3 is TGTGCCAGCAGCTTATACAGGGTCGCTGATTCACCCCTCCACTTT.

This clonotype was counted a few times. V gene TRBV20-1 combines with J gene TRBJ1-3; 8 bases are shared with TRBD1. The CDR3 is 16 amino acids. Germline V gene sequence: CDR1 DFQATT, CDR2 SNEGSKA (reference sequence). The V segment lost 3 bases and the J segment 0 bases; nucleotides outside the gene matches: 7. Here the CDR3 reads CSARKGQAHSGNTIYF. DNA of the CDR3: TGCAGTGCTAGGAAGGGACAGGCTCACTCTGGAAACACCATATATTTT.

There are a few counts of this clonotype. The J gene is TRBJ2-7, the V gene TRBV4-1; 7 positions agree with TRBD1. J was trimmed by 0 bases and V by 8 bases; bases with no gene match: 4. The CDR3 is made up of 13 amino acids. Germline CDR1 is MGHRA and CDR2 is YSYEKL. The CDR3 spells CASQGVNSYEQYF. The CDR3 DNA is TGCGCCAGCCAGGGGGTAAACTCCTACGAGCAGTACTTC.

This clonotype was seen more than once but under ten times. V is TRBV11-2 and J is TRBJ2-7, with 8 bases lining up with TRBD1. The V gene end was trimmed by 8 bases and the J gene end by 3 bases; junction bases not matched to a gene: 9. Germline V gives CDR1 SGHAT, CDR2 FQNNGV. The CDR3 covers 14 residues. The CDR3 sequence is CASGPTDRGYEQYF. The CDR3 nucleotides are TGTGCCAGCGGCCCCACCGACAGGGGCTACGAGCAGTACTTC. The full variable domain, in which reference TRBV11-2 and TRBJ2-7 provide the parts outside the CDR3, is EAGVAQSPRYKIIEKRQSVAFWCNPISGHATLYWYQQILGQGPKLLIQFQNNGVVDDSQLPKDRFSAERLKGVDSTLKIQPAKLEDSAVYLCASGPTDRGYEQYFGPGTRLTVT.

J is TRBJ1-2 and V is TRBV15; D is undetermined. The germline V and J ends were trimmed by 0 bases and 2 bases, with 13 bases remaining between them. Germline CDR1 LNHNV, CDR2 YYDKDF (reference sequence). The CDR3 sequence is 16 residues long. The CDR3 protein is CATSRDRTAGNYGYTF. As DNA, the CDR3 is TGTGCCACCAGCAGAGATCGGACCGCGGGGAACTATGGCTACACCTTC.

This clonotype has more than one count but fewer than ten. The V and J genes are TRBV5-1 and TRBJ2-1; 8 bases agree with TRBD2. The CDR3 length is 14 residues. From germline, CDR1 is SGHRS and CDR2 YFSETQ. J lost 8 bases, V lost 0 bases, and 4 bases had no gene match. The CDR3 bases are TGCGCCAGCAGCTTGGTCAGCGGGAGAGATGAGCAGTTCTTC. Protein sequence: CASSLVSGRDEQFF.

This clonotype was observed at least ten times. The V and J genes are TRBV25-1 and TRBJ1-3, with TRBD1 identical over 8 bases. CDR3 length: 14 residues. V shed 5 bases, J shed 0 bases, and the junction held 0 bases outside the gene matches. Germline V gene sequence: CDR1 MGHDK, CDR2 SYGVNS. This CDR3 reads CASSTGGSGNTIYF. For the CDR3, the DNA is TGTGCCAGCAGTACAGGGGGCTCTGGAAACACCATATATTTT.

This clonotype was counted only a few times. V and J are TRBV18 and TRBJ2-7, with D perhaps TRBD2 (5 bases). Germline CDR1 and CDR2: KGHSH and LQKENI. The CDR3 consists of 15 residues. Trimming shortened V by 1 base and J by 4 bases, and 14 bases separated the two germline ends. The CDR3 DNA is TGTGCCAGCTCACCACTTGAGGGAATCCCATACGAGCAGTACTTC. This encodes CASSPLEGIPYEQYF.

This clonotype was seen a handful of times. The V and J genes are TRBV12-3 or TRBV12-4 and TRBJ2-3; TRBD2 is a possible D gene (6 bases). This CDR3 has 15 amino acids. The V gene lost 6 bases and the J gene lost 5 bases, with 18 bases spanning the gap. The CDR3 coding sequence is TGTGCCAGCAGCCTTTGGGAAACGGGGGAAGATACGCAGTATTTT. It specifies CASSLWETGEDTQYF.

The chain recombines TRBV5-1 with TRBJ2-7; D possibly corresponds to TRBD1 (5 bases). Germline V gene lookup returns CDR1 SGHRS and CDR2 YFSETQ. CDR3 length equals 16 residues. V lost 1 base and J 2 bases, leaving 16 bases between the germline ends. CDR3 nucleotides: TGCGCCAGCAGCTTGCGCGACAGCCCCTCGACCTACGAGCAGTACTTC. Translated: CASSLRDSPSTYEQYF.

The chain's CDR3 is CATSDFGGKAFF. The CDR3 DNA follows: TGTGCCACCAGTGATTTTGGAGGGAAAGCTTTCTTT. V and J are TRBV24-1 and TRBJ1-1; D gene ambiguous. Per germline, CDR1 KGHDR and CDR2 SFDVKD. V lost 1 base and J lost 9, with 8 bases in between. The CDR3 totals 12 residues.

V and J are TRBV2 and TRBJ1-2; unclear D gene. Trimming took 6 bases from V and 8 from J, leaving 4 bases between them. The V gene's germline CDR1 is SNHLY and CDR2 FYNNEI. The CDR3 has 9 amino acids. This CDR3 reads CASREGYTF. The CDR3 nucleotides are TGTGCCAGCAGGGAGGGCTACACCTTC.

In its sample, this clonotype was seen a few times. The rearrangement joins TRBV6-1 to TRBJ2-5, with D tentatively TRBD2 (5 bases). Trimming took 10 bases from V and 5 from J, leaving 17 bases between them. The CDR3 consists of 13 residues. The germline CDR1 and CDR2 sequences are MNHNS and SASEGT. The CDR3, as DNA: TGTGCCACCTCCCCCCCCGGGGTCGAGACCCAGTACTTC. This sequence encodes CATSPPGVETQYF.

Only a few counts were recorded for this clonotype. This chain uses TRBV3-1 with TRBJ1-3; D not resolved. Germline-derived CDR1 and CDR2 are LGHDT and YNNKEL (reference sequence). V lost 9 bases to trimming and J lost 0 bases, with 15 bases between them. This CDR3 comprises 15 residues. The chain's CDR3 is CASAGELDSGNTIYF. CDR3 sequence (DNA): TGTGCCAGTGCCGGGGAGTTGGACTCTGGAAACACCATATATTTT.

V gene TRBV6-6 combines with J gene TRBJ1-2, with D possibly matching TRBD1 (6 bases). The V gene's germline CDR1 is MNHNY and CDR2 SVGAGI (reference sequence). The CDR3 loop spans 13 amino acids. V was pared by 5 bases and J by 7 bases, with 14 bases between. CDR3 bases: TGTGCCAGCAGTCAACAGGGATCTAGTGGCTACACCTTC. It yields the protein CASSQQGSSGYTF.

There are a few counts of this clonotype. The chain's CDR3 is CASSFGWNTEAFF. The CDR3 nucleotides are TGTGCCAGCAGTTTTGGATGGAACACTGAAGCTTTCTTT. The chain recombines TRBV27 with TRBJ1-1; D gene unclear. Germline V gene data show CDR1 as MNHEY and CDR2 as SMNVEV (reference sequence). V shed 3 bases and J shed 1 base, with 6 bases lying between them. The length of the CDR3 is 13 residues.

This clonotype has just a few counts. The chain uses TRBV11-2 and TRBJ2-1, with 7 bases fitting TRBD2. The CDR3 contains 14 residues. The germline gives CDR1 SGHAT, CDR2 FQNNGV. The trim removed 4 bases at V and 4 bases at J, leaving 4 bases unmatched. The DNA of the CDR3 is TGTGCCAGCAGCTCGACTAGCAGATACAATGAGCAGTTCTTC. Its translation is CASSSTSRYNEQFF.

This sequence joins TRBV11-1 and TRBJ2-2, with TRBD1 identical over 7 bases. The V and J ends lost 6 bases and 7 bases, in that order; junction bases with no gene match: 8. Germline V lookup: CDR1 SGHAT, CDR2 FQDESV (reference sequence). The CDR3 sequence is 14 residues long. Here the CDR3 DNA reads TGTGCCAGCAGGTTAACAGGGGCGAACGGGGAGCTGTTTTTT. This sequence encodes CASRLTGANGELFF.

This clonotype has more than one count but fewer than ten. This CDR3 is CASSPTFGGTGELFF. The CDR3 nucleotides read TGCGCCAGCAGCCCAACATTTGGGGGCACCGGGGAGCTGTTTTTT. The rearrangement uses TRBV5-1 and TRBJ2-2; possibly TRBD1 or TRBD2 for D (5 bases each). Germline V gene sequence: CDR1 SGHRS, CDR2 YFSETQ. The CDR3 spans 15 residues. V shed 4 bases and J shed 4 bases, with 14 bases lying between them.

In this sample, this clonotype turned up a few times. The genes are TRBV4-3 and TRBJ2-3; 7 nucleotides match TRBD1. Germline loops: CDR1 LGHNA, CDR2 YSLEER. The CDR3 runs 15 residues. V was pared by 3 bases and J by 6 bases, with 9 bases of the junction left unmatched. CDR3 region: CASSQGTAQLDTQYF. DNA for the CDR3: TGCGCCAGCAGCCAGGGGACAGCCCAATTGGATACGCAGTATTTT.

This clonotype has ten or more counts. V gene TRBV5-5 combines with J gene TRBJ1-2; D is undetermined. Germline V gene data show CDR1 as SGHKS and CDR2 as YYEKEE (reference sequence). V lost 2 bases and J lost 0, with 14 bases in between. The CDR3 length is 16 residues. The CDR3 nucleotides read TGTGCCAGCAGCTTAGGGTCGCTCATAACTAACTATGGCTACACCTTC. Its translation is CASSLGSLITNYGYTF.

V usage is TRBV7-8 and J usage is TRBJ1-2, with 9 positions matching TRBD1. CDR1 SGHVS and CDR2 FQNEAQ come from the germline V gene. Trimming removed 0 bases from V and 6 bases from J; junction bases left unmatched: 8. The CDR3 extends over 16 amino acids. In DNA, the CDR3 is TGTGCCAGCAGCTTAGCGCTGGGGACAGGGCTGCATGGCTACACCTTC. Translating it yields CASSLALGTGLHGYTF. The entire variable domain, with the rest obtained from reference TRBV7-8 and TRBJ1-2, is as follows: GAGVSQSPRYKVAKRGQDVALRCDPISGHVSLFWYQQALGQGPEFLTYFQNEAQLDKSGLPSDRFFAERPEGSVSTLKIQRTQQEDSAVYLCASSLALGTGLHGYTFGSGTRLTVV.

Only a few counts were recorded for this clonotype. The chain recombines TRBV20-1 with TRBJ2-1, with a possible D match to TRBD1 (5 bases). Germline V gives CDR1 DFQATT, CDR2 SNEGSKA (reference sequence). The V gene lost 4 bases and the J gene lost 2 bases, with 12 bases spanning the gap. The CDR3 is 14 residues long. The CDR3 spells CSAMAGSAYNEQFF. CDR3 coding DNA: TGCAGTGCTATGGCAGGGTCAGCCTACAATGAGCAGTTCTTC.